This T cell receptor beta chain was sequenced in a study of blood T cell repertoires in COVID-19 (dated by TCRdb to 2019 to 2021). About the study as a whole: Collaborator samples came from the United States, Italy and Spain and covered acute and convalescent phases of COVID-19. The repertoires were released in a freely available public database intended as a resource for research on the immune response to SARS-CoV-2. Deeply sampled blood TCRbeta repertoires from subjects exposed to, actively infected with, or recovered from COVID-19 were included in the dataset. The sample metadata nearly always contained a de-identified subject ID, COVID-19 status, age in years and sex. The prospective study material was composed of cDNA or gDNA derived from T cells, B-cell-depleted T cells, or PBMCs. HLA class I and class II types, where available, came from metadata supplied by the sample provider rather than from assay-based typing. Samples were obtained from the ongoing ImmuneRACE study (first 160 participants) and from about 1,300 subjects provided by 6 global collaborators. Study-wide conclusions, independent of this receptor: Clinical and demographic metadata were provided uncurated, with the amount varying by source and participant.

From the cysteine up to the phenylalanine, the CDR3 has a length of 14 residues. Just the 42-base CDR3 DNA is kept, in frame starting at base 1. CDR1 and CDR2 are read off the germline V gene as SGDLS and YYNGEE. The junction shows trimming of 5 bases on V and 6 bases on J, and the gene matches do not reach 7 bases of it. The collaborating institutions used their own protocols to collect whole blood in K2EDTA tubes. For TCRbeta analysis, collaborators shipped samples as frozen whole blood, isolated PBMCs, or DNA extracted from either of those sample types. TCRbeta CDR3 regions were amplified from genomic DNA using the immunoSEQ Assay, a bias-controlled multiplex PCR. In the authors' own workflow: The number of nucleated cells in each sample was estimated by amplification of reference gene primers within the assay. To quantify the absolute abundance of each unique TCRbeta CDR3 rearrangement, sequence reads were collapsed and filtered. For each sample, productive Simpson clonality was calculated as the square root of Simpson's diversity index across productive rearrangements. Here the immuneACCESS table is served through TCRdb, limited to in-frame sequences with V and J called. Missing clones are a known gap in these copies; in checked studies unresolved V genes cover under half, and the rest lacks a known reason. V and J calls and clone size are copied from that table; D and trimming were computed from the DNA. A total of approximately 60,000 clones appear in this sample, around 85% of them only once. The leading ten clones occupy about 18% of the sample.

Comments on this clone: Its binding antigen is unknown. No quality values exist for individual bases; no much larger clone is one base distant.

The TCR originated in a man in his 60s with acute or convalescent COVID-19. The V gene is TRBV9 and the J gene is TRBJ1-5, with 8 junctional bases fitting TRBD1. Material: peripheral blood. The CDR3 in this case is CASSGGGQAQPQHF. The bases are TGTGCCAGCAGTGGAGGGGGACAGGCTCAGCCCCAGCATTTT.